This TCR beta chain is drawn from a study of blood T cell repertoires in COVID-19. Across the whole study: Nucleic acid was either cDNA or gDNA, and it came from T cells, B-cell-depleted T cells, or PBMCs.

Seattle-derived patients entered the study during active infection and were followed longitudinally. In the authors' methods: Counts of nucleated cells, estimated from reference gene primer amplification, were obtained. TCRdb's table, derived via immunoSEQ multiplex PCR, lists solely in-frame clones and lacks some. V and J calls and clone size come straight from that table; D and trimming were deduced from the DNA. The sample records some 150,000 clones, around 85% being singletons. V lost 7 bases to trimming and J lost 5 bases; unmatched junction nucleotides: 16. The CDR3 is 16 residues long. Germline CDR1 and CDR2: SGHVS and FNYEAQ.

The TCR comes from a man aged 60 to 69 with COVID-19, enrolled during active disease. Sequenced input: peripheral blood. The gene calls are TRBV7-6 and TRBJ2-5; 7 nucleotides match TRBD2. The CDR3 nucleotides read TGTGCCAGCACCCTCCAGGGAAGCGGGGTAGCGGAGACCCAGTACTTC. It yields the protein CASTLQGSGVAETQYF.